The present entry profiles one T cell receptor (beta chain) with its context. This clonotype appeared a few times. Its antigen is unknown. The sample holds no much larger clone one base away, and base qualities are not on file. V is reduced by 2 bases and J by 4 bases, leaving a spacing of 9 bases between them. CDR1 and CDR2 are drawn from the germline V gene: SGHTA, FQGNSA. There are 13 amino acids in the CDR3, from cysteine to phenylalanine inclusive. CDR3 DNA is the only sequence kept; it has 39 bases, read in frame from the first base. These data belong to a study of type 1 and type 2 diabetes patients (TCRdb year 2016). A note on the overall study: Nine type 1 diabetes patients, four type 2 diabetes patients and about 6 nondiabetic controls, all recruited in China, made up the cohort. The TCRbeta libraries underwent paired-end sequencing on Illumina HiSeq 2000 or MiSeq instruments. Across the study, CD4+ and CD8+ T cells were positively selected from PBMCs by means of CD4 or CD8 MicroBeads on MACS columns. Type 2 diabetes patients were included as a disease comparison group for the type 1 diabetes patients. In the study, high-throughput sequencing was used to profile TCRbeta repertoires so that type 1 diabetes, type 2 diabetes and nondiabetic individuals could be compared. A total of 15 million to 20 million paired-end reads was generated across the whole study. V gene usage was similar between 20-cycle and approximately 23-cycle amplification, suggesting similar primer efficiencies and random PCR bias. General study outcomes and caveats: Type 2 diabetes repertoires showed high diversity, significantly greater than type 1 diabetes repertoires in both CD4+ and CD8+ T cells. Because only a limited number of T2D and control samples were sequenced, some T1D-only HECs might also appear in more T2D or control samples. Age and gender were not matched between study groups, possibly biasing interpretation. Type 2 diabetes patients had few highly-expanded CD4+ clones (median one), and those clones made up a median approximately 3.9% of reads. Type 2 diabetes and control samples had highly correlated V and J gene usage patterns, with the correlation between samples averaging about 0.97.

Every diabetic patient fulfilled standard classification criteria for type 1 or type 2 diabetes, and glucose and C-peptide were evaluated using WHO-recommended methods. Exclusion applied to any donor with other autoimmune diseases or infections within the previous four weeks. From each participant, approximately 10 milliliters of peripheral blood were collected. PBMCs were isolated with LymphoPrep density separation. For sequencing, an Illumina MiSeq was employed. TCRbeta CDR3 amplification used genomic DNA from the sorted T cell subsets as template. The TCRbeta CDR3 region was amplified by multiplex PCR using 30 forward and 13 reverse primers. PCR products were purified with AMPure XP beads, after which indices and adaptors were added in a second roughly 23-cycle PCR. Before sequencing, the QIAquick Gel Extraction Kit was used to gel-purify the libraries. Processing in the source paper ran as follows. FLASH was used to merge paired-end reads, and IgBLAST was used to align the merged reads to IMGT V, D and J germline references. Reads with below 70% alignment identity to germline references were discarded, leaving around 12,000,000 reads study-wide. IMGT definitions were followed to assign CDR3 boundaries, reading frame and productivity. Highly-expanded clones were defined as clones at or above 1% of reads, and diversity was measured by normalized Shannon entropy. Group differences in Shannon entropy were tested with unpaired two-tailed t-tests. TCRdb reanalyzed the raw reads on its own, using fastp at Q25 for trimming and MiXCR for clone calling, and kept in-frame beta chains. CDR3 protein duplicates are merged, each entry listing the most common genes and DNA. TCRdb assigned the V and J calls; the authors' analysis was not used. Within this sample are 280,000 or so distinct CDR3 sequences, with roughly 50% of them counted one time only. The top ten clones comprise approximately 15% of the sample.

This chain joins TRBV7-2 to TRBJ2-7, with no confident D gene call. This receptor was taken from a man aged 18-30 years with type 2 diabetes. What was sequenced was peripheral blood mononuclear cells (PBMCs). The DNA sequence is given as TGTGCCAGCAGCTTAACTCAGAGTTACGAGCAGTACTTC. Translated, this is CASSLTQSYEQYF. Beyond the CDR3, the reference TRBV7-2 and TRBJ2-7 genes provide the residues; the full variable domain reads: GAGVSQSPSNKVTEKGKDVELRCDPISGHTALYWYRQSLGQGLEFLIYFQGNSAPDKSGLPSDRFSAERTGGSVSTLTIQRTQQEDSAVYLCASSLTQSYEQYFGPGTRLTVT.